The rows below give T cell receptor beta chains drawn from one sample of a study of cytomegalovirus exposure and HLA in healthy donors. Repertoires were generated with immunoSEQ multiplex PCR, while TCRdb's copy carries only in-frame clones and drops some. The profile covers about 190,000 clones, with about 80% appearing a single time and 2.5% to 3% taken by the ten largest. The sequencing input was PBMCs. Receptors were obtained from a woman aged 18 to 35 in good health and CMV-seropositive. Each CDR3 is given with its conserved first and last residue. Fields, in order: CDR3 DNA, CDR3 protein, clone size, J gene, D gene, V gene. D genes are given only for firm matches. Size is omitted from some rows. Given values are once, few, many or a class for expanded clones.

CDR3nt: TGTGCCAGCAGTTTAACTGGTCTAGCGGGGGGTGGAACCGGGGAGCTGTTTTTT
CDR3aa: CASSLTGLAGGGTGELFF
abundance: -
j_gene: TRBJ2-2
d_gene: TRBD2
v_gene: TRBV27

CDR3nt: TGCGCCAGCAGCCGGGGACAGGGACTCTACGAGCAGTACTTC
CDR3aa: CASSRGQGLYEQYF
abundance: once
j_gene: TRBJ2-7
d_gene: TRBD1
v_gene: TRBV5-1

CDR3nt: TGTGCCAGCAGCCCAACTAGCGGACGCACAGATACGCAGTATTTT
CDR3aa: CASSPTSGRTDTQYF
abundance: -
j_gene: TRBJ2-3
d_gene: TRBD2
v_gene: TRBV7-7

CDR3nt: TGTGCCACCCGGGCCCTAGGACAGGGGGAGAAGTTAAATTCACCCCTCCACTTT
CDR3aa: CATRALGQGEKLNSPLHF
abundance: once
j_gene: TRBJ1-6
d_gene: TRBD1
v_gene: TRBV5-4

CDR3nt: TGCGCCAGCAGCCAAAGGGGGCCCGATACGCAGTATTTT
CDR3aa: CASSQRGPDTQYF
abundance: -
j_gene: TRBJ2-3
d_gene: TRBD1
v_gene: TRBV4-1

CDR3nt: TGTGCCAGCAGCGCATCGGGACTAGCGGGGAAAAGCTCCTACAATGAGCAGTTCTTC
CDR3aa: CASSASGLAGKSSYNEQFF
abundance: once
j_gene: TRBJ2-1
d_gene: TRBD2
v_gene: TRBV9

CDR3nt: TGCGCCAGCAGCAACCGGGACAGGGCTGATGGCAAAAACATTCAGTACTTC
CDR3aa: CASSNRDRADGKNIQYF
abundance: -
j_gene: TRBJ2-4
d_gene: TRBD1
v_gene: TRBV5-1

CDR3nt: TGTGCCAGCAGTTACGAGGGTAGAGGGTACAATGAGCAGTTCTTC
CDR3aa: CASSYEGRGYNEQFF
abundance: -
j_gene: TRBJ2-1
d_gene: -
v_gene: TRBV6-5

CDR3nt: TGCGCCAGCAGCTTGGGACAGGGATCTGAAGCTTTCTTT
CDR3aa: CASSLGQGSEAFF
abundance: -
j_gene: TRBJ1-1
d_gene: TRBD1
v_gene: TRBV5-1

CDR3nt: TGTGCCACCAGCCAGGGGGCGGAGACCCAGTACTTC
CDR3aa: CATSQGAETQYF
abundance: -
j_gene: TRBJ2-5
d_gene: TRBD1
v_gene: TRBV15

CDR3nt: TGCGCCAGCAGCTTCAACCAAGAGACCCAGTACTTC
CDR3aa: CASSFNQETQYF
abundance: -
j_gene: TRBJ2-5
d_gene: -
v_gene: TRBV5-1

CDR3nt: TGTGCCAGCAGCCTGAGGGGGGAGGGTGAAGCTTTCTTT
CDR3aa: CASSLRGEGEAFF
abundance: -
j_gene: TRBJ1-1
d_gene: -
v_gene: TRBV7-2

CDR3nt: TGTGCCAGCAGCCGATCACGGGCGGGGGGCCCCAATGAGCAGTTCTTC
CDR3aa: CASSRSRAGGPNEQFF
abundance: once
j_gene: TRBJ2-1
d_gene: TRBD2
v_gene: TRBV7-6

CDR3nt: TGCGCCAGCAGTGATCGGGGGTACACAGATACGCAGTATTTT
CDR3aa: CASSDRGYTDTQYF
abundance: -
j_gene: TRBJ2-3
d_gene: -
v_gene: TRBV10-1

CDR3nt: TGCGCCAGCAGCTTGAGACTAGCGGTCACAGATACGCAGTATTTT
CDR3aa: CASSLRLAVTDTQYF
abundance: -
j_gene: TRBJ2-3
d_gene: TRBD2
v_gene: TRBV5-1

CDR3nt: TGTGCCAGCAACCTCGGACAGGGGGGCACCTACGAGCAGTACTTC
CDR3aa: CASNLGQGGTYEQYF
abundance: -
j_gene: TRBJ2-7
d_gene: TRBD1
v_gene: TRBV7-9

CDR3nt: TGTGCCAGCAGCAACCCTTTCTTGCGGGGGGGCCGAAAAAAGACAGATACGCAGTATTTT
CDR3aa: CASSNPFLRGGRKKTDTQYF
abundance: -
j_gene: TRBJ2-3
d_gene: TRBD2
v_gene: TRBV7-8

CDR3nt: TGCGCCAGCAGCCAAGAGCCAGGCCCCTATGGCTACACCTTC
CDR3aa: CASSQEPGPYGYTF
abundance: -
j_gene: TRBJ1-2
d_gene: -
v_gene: TRBV4-1

CDR3nt: TGCGCCAGCAGAAGCATCACGGGACAGGAGTCTCCCGAGGCCAAAAACATTCAGTACTTC
CDR3aa: CASRSITGQESPEAKNIQYF
abundance: -
j_gene: TRBJ2-4
d_gene: TRBD1
v_gene: TRBV4-1

CDR3nt: TGTGCCAGCAGCACCGGACAGGGGTATAATTCACCCCTCCACTTT
CDR3aa: CASSTGQGYNSPLHF
abundance: -
j_gene: TRBJ1-6
d_gene: TRBD1
v_gene: TRBV9

CDR3nt: TGCGCCAGCAGCTTGGGCCAGGGTGCGGGGCCTGAATCACCCCTCCACTTT
CDR3aa: CASSLGQGAGPESPLHF
abundance: -
j_gene: TRBJ1-6
d_gene: -
v_gene: TRBV5-1

CDR3nt: TGTGCCAGCAGTTTTTCTGCAGGGGCCTACGAGCAGTACTTC
CDR3aa: CASSFSAGAYEQYF
abundance: -
j_gene: TRBJ2-7
d_gene: -
v_gene: TRBV11-1

CDR3nt: TGTGCCAGCAGTTTATCGCGGGGGAATGAGCAGTTCTTC
CDR3aa: CASSLSRGNEQFF
abundance: -
j_gene: TRBJ2-1
d_gene: TRBD2
v_gene: TRBV27

CDR3nt: TGTGCCAGCAGCGCCTCTCTAGACAATGAGCAGTTCTTC
CDR3aa: CASSASLDNEQFF
abundance: -
j_gene: TRBJ2-1
d_gene: -
v_gene: TRBV9

CDR3nt: TGCGCCAGCAGCTTGGATTCCAGGTTAGGGGACAGGGTAGCCTACGAGCAGTACTTC
CDR3aa: CASSLDSRLGDRVAYEQYF
abundance: -
j_gene: TRBJ2-7
d_gene: TRBD1
v_gene: TRBV5-1

CDR3nt: TGCGCCAGCAGAGACAGCGGGGGAGGGACCCAGTACTTC
CDR3aa: CASRDSGGGTQYF
abundance: -
j_gene: TRBJ2-5
d_gene: TRBD2
v_gene: TRBV10-1

CDR3nt: TGTGCCAGCACCCTACTCGGGTTAGCGGGGGGTGGTGAGCAGTTCTTC
CDR3aa: CASTLLGLAGGGEQFF
abundance: -
j_gene: TRBJ2-1
d_gene: TRBD2
v_gene: TRBV6-6

CDR3nt: TGCGCCAGCAGCTGGGGACTAGCGGGACCCTCCTACAATGAGCAGTTCTTC
CDR3aa: CASSWGLAGPSYNEQFF
abundance: -
j_gene: TRBJ2-1
d_gene: TRBD2
v_gene: TRBV5-1

CDR3nt: TGTGCCACCATCCCGACAGGGGATCAGCCCCAGCATTTT
CDR3aa: CATIPTGDQPQHF
abundance: -
j_gene: TRBJ1-5
d_gene: -
v_gene: TRBV21-1

CDR3nt: TGTGCCAGCAGTTTCGGCAGGGGAACAGATACGCAGTATTTT
CDR3aa: CASSFGRGTDTQYF
abundance: once
j_gene: TRBJ2-3
d_gene: -
v_gene: TRBV27

CDR3nt: TGTGCCAGCAGCCGATGGACAGGGGAAAGCGCATATACGCAGTATTTT
CDR3aa: CASSRWTGESAYTQYF
abundance: -
j_gene: TRBJ2-3
d_gene: TRBD1
v_gene: TRBV27

CDR3nt: TGTGCCACCAGCAGAGATCTACAGGGAATGGGTGAAGCTTTCTTT
CDR3aa: CATSRDLQGMGEAFF
abundance: -
j_gene: TRBJ1-1
d_gene: -
v_gene: TRBV15